The T cell receptor beta chain under discussion was sequenced for a study of CD8+ T cells in alopecia areata. Investigators isolated RNA and reverse transcribed it into cDNA to act as the sequencing template. Produced via immunoSEQ multiplex PCR; TCRdb's table is partial and in-frame only. The sample contains 90,000 to 120,000 clones, approximately 59% of which appear only once. The TCR sequence derives from a human donor in good health. The sequencing input was CD8+ T cells sorted from blood.

The CDR3 protein is CASSGRQGYYGYTF. DNA of the CDR3: TGTGCCAGCAGCGGACGACAGGGCTACTATGGCTACACCTTC. The chain couples TRBV9 to TRBJ1-2, with TRBD1 matching over 7 bases. From germline, CDR1 is SGDLS and CDR2 YYNGEE. The V and J ends lost 3 bases and 3 bases, in that order; junction bases with no gene match: 5. This CDR3 has 14 amino acids.